This T cell receptor beta chain originates from a study of blood T cell repertoires in COVID-19. Study as a whole: The cDNA or gDNA used as material had been derived from T cells, B-cell-depleted T cells, or PBMCs.

Generated by immunoSEQ multiplex PCR, the TCRdb table keeps only in-frame clones and is missing some. The sample yields 30,000 to 50,000 clones, just under 95% seen once. Trimming took 7 bases from V and 4 from J, leaving 8 bases between them. This CDR3 has 11 amino acids. Germline values: CDR1 MDHEN, CDR2 SYDVKM. This clone was picked up a small number of times. This TCR derives from a human donor with active COVID-19. The donor label of this sample is uncertain. Specimen: peripheral blood. This sequence joins TRBV28 and TRBJ2-7; D is possibly TRBD1 (5 bases). CDR3 DNA sequence: TGTGCCAGCACCCAGGGATACGAGCAGTACTTC. It translates to CASTQGYEQYF.